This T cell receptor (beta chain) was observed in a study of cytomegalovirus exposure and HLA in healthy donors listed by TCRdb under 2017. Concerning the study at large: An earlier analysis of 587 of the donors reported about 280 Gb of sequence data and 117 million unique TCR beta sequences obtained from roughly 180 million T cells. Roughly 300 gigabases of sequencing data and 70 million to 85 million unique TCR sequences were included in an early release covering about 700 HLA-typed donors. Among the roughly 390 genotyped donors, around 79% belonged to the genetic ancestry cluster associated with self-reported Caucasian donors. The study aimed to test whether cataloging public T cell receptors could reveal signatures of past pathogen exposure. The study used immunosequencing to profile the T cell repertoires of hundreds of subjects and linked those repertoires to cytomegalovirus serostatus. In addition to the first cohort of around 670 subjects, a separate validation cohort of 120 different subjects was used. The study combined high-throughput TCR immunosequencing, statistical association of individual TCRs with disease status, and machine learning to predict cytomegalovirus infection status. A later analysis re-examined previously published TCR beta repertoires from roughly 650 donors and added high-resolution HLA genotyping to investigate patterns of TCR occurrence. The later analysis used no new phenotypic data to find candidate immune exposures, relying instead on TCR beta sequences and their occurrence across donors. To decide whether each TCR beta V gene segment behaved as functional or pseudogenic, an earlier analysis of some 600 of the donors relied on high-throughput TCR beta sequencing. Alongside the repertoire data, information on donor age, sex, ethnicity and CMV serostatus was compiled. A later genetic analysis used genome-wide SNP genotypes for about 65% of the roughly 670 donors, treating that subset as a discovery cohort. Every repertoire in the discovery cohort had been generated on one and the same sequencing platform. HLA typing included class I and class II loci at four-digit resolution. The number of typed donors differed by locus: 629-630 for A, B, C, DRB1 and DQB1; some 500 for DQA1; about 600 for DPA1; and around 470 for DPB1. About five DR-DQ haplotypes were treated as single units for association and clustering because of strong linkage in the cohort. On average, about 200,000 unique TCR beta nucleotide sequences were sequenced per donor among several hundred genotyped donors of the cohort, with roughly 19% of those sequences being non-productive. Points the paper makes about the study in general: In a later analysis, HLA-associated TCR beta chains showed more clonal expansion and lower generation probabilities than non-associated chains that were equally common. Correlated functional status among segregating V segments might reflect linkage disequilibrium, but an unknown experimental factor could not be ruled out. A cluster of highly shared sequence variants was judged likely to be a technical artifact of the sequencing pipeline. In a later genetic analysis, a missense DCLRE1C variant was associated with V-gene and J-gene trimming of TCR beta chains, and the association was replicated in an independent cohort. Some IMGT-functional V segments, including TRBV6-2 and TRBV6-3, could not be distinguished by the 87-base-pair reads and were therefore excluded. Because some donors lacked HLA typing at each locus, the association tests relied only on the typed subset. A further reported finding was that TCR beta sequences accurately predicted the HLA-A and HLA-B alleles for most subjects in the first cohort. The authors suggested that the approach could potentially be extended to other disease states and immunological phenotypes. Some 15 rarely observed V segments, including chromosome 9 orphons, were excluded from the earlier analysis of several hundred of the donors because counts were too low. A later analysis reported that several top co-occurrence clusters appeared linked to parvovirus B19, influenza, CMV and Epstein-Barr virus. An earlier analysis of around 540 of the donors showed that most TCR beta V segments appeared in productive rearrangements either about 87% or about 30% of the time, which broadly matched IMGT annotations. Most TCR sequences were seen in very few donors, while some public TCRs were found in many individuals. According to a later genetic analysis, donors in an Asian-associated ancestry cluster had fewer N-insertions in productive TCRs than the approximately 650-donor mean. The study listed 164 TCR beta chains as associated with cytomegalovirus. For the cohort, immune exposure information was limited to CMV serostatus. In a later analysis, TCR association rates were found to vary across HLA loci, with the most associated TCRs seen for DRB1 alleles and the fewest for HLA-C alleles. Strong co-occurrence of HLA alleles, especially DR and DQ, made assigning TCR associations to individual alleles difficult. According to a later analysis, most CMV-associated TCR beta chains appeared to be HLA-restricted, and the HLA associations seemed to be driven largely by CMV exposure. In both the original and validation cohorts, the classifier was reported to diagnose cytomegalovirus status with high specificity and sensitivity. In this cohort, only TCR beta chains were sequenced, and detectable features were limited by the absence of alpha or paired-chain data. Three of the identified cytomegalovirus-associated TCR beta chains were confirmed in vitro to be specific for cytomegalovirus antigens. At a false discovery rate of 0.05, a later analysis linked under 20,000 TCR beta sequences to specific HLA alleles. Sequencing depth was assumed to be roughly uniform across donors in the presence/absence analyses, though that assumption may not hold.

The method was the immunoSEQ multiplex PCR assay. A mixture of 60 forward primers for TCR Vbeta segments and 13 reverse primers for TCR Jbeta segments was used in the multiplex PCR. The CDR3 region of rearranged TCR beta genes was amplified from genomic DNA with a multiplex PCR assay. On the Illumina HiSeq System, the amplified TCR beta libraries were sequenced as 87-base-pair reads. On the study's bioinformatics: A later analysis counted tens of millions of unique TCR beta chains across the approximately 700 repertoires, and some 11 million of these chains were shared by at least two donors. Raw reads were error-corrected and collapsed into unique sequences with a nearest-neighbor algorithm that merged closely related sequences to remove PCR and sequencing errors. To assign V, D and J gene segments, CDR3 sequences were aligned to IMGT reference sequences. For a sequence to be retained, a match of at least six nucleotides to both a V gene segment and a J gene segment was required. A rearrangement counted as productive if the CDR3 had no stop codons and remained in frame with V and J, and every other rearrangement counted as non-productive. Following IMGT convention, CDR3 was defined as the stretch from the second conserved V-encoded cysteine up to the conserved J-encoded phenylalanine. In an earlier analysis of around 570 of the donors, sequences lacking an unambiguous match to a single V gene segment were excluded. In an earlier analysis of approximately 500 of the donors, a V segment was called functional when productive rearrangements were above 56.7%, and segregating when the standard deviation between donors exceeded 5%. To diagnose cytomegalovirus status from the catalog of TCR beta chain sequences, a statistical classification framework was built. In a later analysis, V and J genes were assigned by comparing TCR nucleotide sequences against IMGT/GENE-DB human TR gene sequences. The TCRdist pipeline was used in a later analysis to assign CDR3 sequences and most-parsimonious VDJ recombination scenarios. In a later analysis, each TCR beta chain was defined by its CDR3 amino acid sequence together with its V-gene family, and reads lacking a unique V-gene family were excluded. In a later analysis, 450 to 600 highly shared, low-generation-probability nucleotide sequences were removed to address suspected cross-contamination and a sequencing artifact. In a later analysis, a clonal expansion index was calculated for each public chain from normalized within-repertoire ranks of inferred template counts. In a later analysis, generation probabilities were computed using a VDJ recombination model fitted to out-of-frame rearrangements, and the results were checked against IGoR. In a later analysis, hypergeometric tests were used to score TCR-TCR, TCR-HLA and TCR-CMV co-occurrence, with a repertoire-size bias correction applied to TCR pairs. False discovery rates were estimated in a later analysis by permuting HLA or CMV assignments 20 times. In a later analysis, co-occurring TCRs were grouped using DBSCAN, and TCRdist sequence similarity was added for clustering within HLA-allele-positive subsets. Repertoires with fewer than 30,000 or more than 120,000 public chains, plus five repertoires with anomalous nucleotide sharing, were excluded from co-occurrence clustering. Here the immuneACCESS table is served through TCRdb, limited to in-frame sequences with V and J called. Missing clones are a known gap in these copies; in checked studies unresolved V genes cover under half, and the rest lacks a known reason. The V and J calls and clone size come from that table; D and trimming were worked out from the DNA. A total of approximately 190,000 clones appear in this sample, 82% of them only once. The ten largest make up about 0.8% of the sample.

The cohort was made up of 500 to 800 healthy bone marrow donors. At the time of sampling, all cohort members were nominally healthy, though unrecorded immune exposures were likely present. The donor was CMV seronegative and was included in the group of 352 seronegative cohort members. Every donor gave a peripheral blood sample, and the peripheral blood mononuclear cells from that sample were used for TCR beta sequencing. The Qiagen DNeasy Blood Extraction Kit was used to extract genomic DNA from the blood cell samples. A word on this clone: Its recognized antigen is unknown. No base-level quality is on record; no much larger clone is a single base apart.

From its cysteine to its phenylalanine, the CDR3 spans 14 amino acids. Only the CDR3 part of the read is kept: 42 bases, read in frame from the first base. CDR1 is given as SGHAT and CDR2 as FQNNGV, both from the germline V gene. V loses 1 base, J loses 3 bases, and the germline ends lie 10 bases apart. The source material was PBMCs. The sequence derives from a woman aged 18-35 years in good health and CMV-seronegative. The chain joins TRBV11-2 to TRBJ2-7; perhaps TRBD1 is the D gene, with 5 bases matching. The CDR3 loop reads CASSLGLGDYEQYF. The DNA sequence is TGTGCCAGCAGCTTAGGGCTAGGGGACTACGAGCAGTACTTC.